What follows are 6 T cell receptor beta chains derived from one specimen sequenced in a study of neoadjuvant anti-PD-1 for oral cavity cancer. Clones were sequenced by immunoSEQ multiplex PCR, and TCRdb holds only the in-frame ones, with some missing. This table has about 13,000 clones, 65% to 75% appearing once. Sequencing used PBMCs, obtained before nivolumab (anti-PD-1) treatment. These TCRs come from a person aged 35-79 years with oral cavity squamous cell carcinoma.

This chain links TRBV4-1 with TRBJ1-1; D uncertain. In germline, CDR1 is MGHRA, CDR2 YSYEKL. Trimming stripped 0 bases from V and 5 bases from J, with 25 bases between. CDR3 length: 19 amino acids. The CDR3 protein is CASSQDRFAANSGGTEAFF. CDR3 nucleotide sequence: TGCGCCAGCAGCCAAGATCGGTTTGCAGCTAACTCCGGAGGTACTGAAGCTTTCTTT.

The chain joins TRBV5-6 to TRBJ1-3; the D is unclear. Trimming left V 3 bases short and J 5 bases short, with 9 bases between. CDR3 length: 13 amino acids. Looked up from germline, CDR1 is SGHDT and CDR2 is YYEEEE. The CDR3 nucleotides read TGTGCCAGCAGCTCCTCGTCCAGAAACACCATATATTTT. It translates to CASSSSSRNTIYF.

This chain joins TRBV28 and TRBJ2-3; D could derive from TRBD1 or TRBD2 (5 bases each). The CDR3 is 18 amino acids. Trimming removed 4 bases from V and 2 bases from J, with 22 bases in between. Germline CDR1 MDHEN, CDR2 SYDVKM. CDR3 coding DNA: TGTGCCAGCAGTTCGTCGGTTCAGGGAGCCCCTTTCACAGATACGCAGTATTTT. Translated, it gives CASSSSVQGAPFTDTQYF. Using reference TRBV28 and TRBJ2-3 for the parts outside the CDR3, the full variable domain is DVKVTQSSRYLVKRTGEKVFLECVQDMDHENMFWYRQDPGLGLRLIYFSYDVKMKEKGDIPEGYSVSREKKERFSLILESASTNQTSMYLCASSSSVQGAPFTDTQYFGPGTRLTVL.

This clone has a handful of counts. The junction differs from germline at one of its ends, possibly a read error. V and J are TRBV10-1 and TRBJ1-2; D might be TRBD1 (6 bases). The CDR3 is made up of 13 amino acids. The germline V gene has CDR1 WNHNN and CDR2 SYGVQD (reference sequence). The CDR3 here is CTSSPDRSYGYTF. CDR3 nucleotide sequence: TGCACCAGCAGTCCCGACAGGTCCTATGGCTACACCTTC.

The rearrangement joins TRBV7-9 to TRBJ2-1; 7 nucleotides align to TRBD2. The CDR3 length is 14 residues. Germline lookup yields CDR1 SEHNR and CDR2 FQNEAQ (reference sequence). V lost 2 bases to trimming and J lost 7 bases; unmatched junction nucleotides: 5. The CDR3 region has the DNA TGTGCCAGCAGCTTAAGGGCGGGGGTTAATGAGCAGTTCTTC. Its protein is CASSLRAGVNEQFF.

This sequence joins TRBV5-1 and TRBJ2-1; a possible D gene is TRBD2 (7 bases). This CDR3 is built from 15 residues. Germline CDR1 reads SGHRS; CDR2 reads YFSETQ. Trimming shortened V by 4 bases and J by 1 base, and 12 bases separated the two germline ends. The CDR3 is CASSLQGLSYNEQFF. CDR3 DNA sequence: TGCGCCAGCAGCCTACAGGGACTATCCTACAATGAGCAGTTCTTC.